This TCR beta chain was documented in a study of shared clonotypes between healthy human individuals. Using immunoSEQ multiplex PCR, the repertoire was profiled, and TCRdb retains in-frame clones only, with some absent. The sample includes around 980,000 clones, more than 75% seen only once; the top ten take 0.55% to 0.7%. The CDR3 has 13 residues. The germline V gene has CDR1 GTSNPN and CDR2 SVGIG (reference sequence). The clonotype was recovered from a young man in good health. Some clones in this sample may be carry-over from other donors' samples. Sequencing was carried out using memory CD4+ T cells from PBMCs. Subset: CD45RA-negative fraction. The J gene is TRBJ2-5, the V gene TRBV30, with 13 bases aligning to TRBD2. The DNA end is more similar to TRBJ2-7, so the J call may be wrong. DNA for the CDR3: TGTGCCTGGAGTGGACTAGCGGGAGGCGAGCAGTACTTC. Translation gives CAWSGLAGGEQYF.